This T cell receptor beta chain was sequenced during a study of blood T cell repertoires in COVID-19. Study-wide background: The United States, Italy and Spain supplied acute and convalescent COVID-19 samples. T cells, B-cell-depleted T cells, or PBMCs provided the cDNA or gDNA that served as material.

Original handling: Estimation of nucleated cell counts relied on the amplification of reference gene primers. Generated by immunoSEQ multiplex PCR, the TCRdb table keeps only in-frame clones and is missing some. V and J calls and clone size are given by that table; D and trimming were obtained from the DNA. The profile covers about 350,000 clones, with approximately 86% appearing a single time and under 8.5% taken by the ten largest. The germline CDR1 and CDR2 sequences are SEHNR and FQNEAQ (reference sequence). The length of the CDR3 is 15 residues. V gave up 5 bases and J gave up 8 bases; unmatched junction bases: 8.

The J gene is TRBJ2-1, the V gene TRBV7-9; TRBD2 matches 11 bases. The sequenced material came from peripheral blood. The clonotype originates from a woman in her sixties or seventies with COVID-19, enrolled during active disease. The CDR3 loop reads CASSAALAGGDEQFF. The CDR3 DNA sequence: TGTGCCAGCAGCGCAGCCCTAGCGGGGGGCGATGAGCAGTTCTTC.